The sequence of this T cell receptor beta chain was determined in a study of blood T cell repertoires in COVID-19. At the level of the study: Italy, Spain and the United States were the sources of the convalescent and acute COVID-19 samples. PBMCs, B-cell-depleted T cells, or T cells provided the cDNA or gDNA that made up the material.

The CDR3 extends over 13 amino acids. Germline V gene sequence: CDR1 KGHDR, CDR2 SFDVKD. With 4 bases removed from V and 9 bases from J, the gap between germline ends came to 14 bases. Under the authors' procedure: Cell counts per sample came from amplifying reference gene primers. Sequencing used immunoSEQ multiplex PCR; TCRdb keeps in-frame clones, though not all of them. That table gives V, J and clone size, and the DNA gave D and trimming. The sample lists roughly 250,000 clones; roughly 91% were seen once. Sequenced material: peripheral blood. This receptor was taken from a man younger than 45 with acute or convalescent COVID-19. This chain links TRBV24-1 with TRBJ2-5, with D perhaps TRBD1 (7 bases). The CDR3: CATSESRGEPQYF. CDR3 in DNA: TGTGCCACCAGTGAATCCAGGGGGGAGCCCCAGTACTTC.